The source of this T cell receptor beta chain is a study of blood T cell repertoires in COVID-19. Study background: The United States, Italy and Spain provided the acute and convalescent COVID-19 samples. PBMCs, B-cell-depleted T cells, or T cells provided the cDNA or gDNA that made up the material.

Methods used by the authors: For nucleated cells, counts were estimated from reference gene primer amplification. Only in-frame clones appear in the TCRdb table, and some are missing; sequencing was by immunoSEQ multiplex PCR. That table furnishes V, J and clone size, whereas the DNA furnished D and trimming. Of approximately 56,000 clones listed, around 81% were seen once; the top ten hold 26%. The CDR3 consists of 16 residues. Germline CDR1 reads SGHRS; CDR2 reads YFSETQ. The V end lost 4 bases, the J end lost 4 bases, and 17 bases lay between the germline ends. The sequence derives from a woman older than 75 with COVID-19, enrolled during active disease. J is TRBJ2-2 and V is TRBV5-1; D is undetermined. Material for sequencing was peripheral blood. The CDR3 sequence is CASSLVTTPGTGELFF. In DNA form, the CDR3 reads TGCGCCAGCAGCCTGGTGACCACCCCAGGCACCGGGGAGCTGTTTTTT.